The 28 T cell receptor beta chains reported below all come from one sample, sequenced in a study of T-cell memory formation after mild COVID-19. MiXCR was run by TCRdb on the 5' RACE reads, yielding one entry per CDR3 protein. The sample contains around 370,000 distinct CDR3 sequences, under 25% of which appear only once. Sequenced input: PBMCs or a T cell subset sorted from them (not recorded which). The receptors originated from an adult woman who had mild COVID-19 (a few samples of this study predate the infection). Cell type and time point are not known.

This rearrangement joins TRBV5-1 to TRBJ1-1, with 10 positions matching TRBD1. The V gene's germline CDR1 is SGHRS and CDR2 YFSETQ. J lost 6 bases, V lost 5 bases, and 7 bases had no gene match. This CDR3 spans 14 amino acids. The CDR3 spells CASRPGQGYSEAFF. The CDR3 nucleotides are TGCGCCAGCAGGCCGGGACAGGGGTACTCTGAAGCTTTCTTT.

This clonotype was observed a few times. This rearrangement joins TRBV11-2 to TRBJ1-4, with D possibly being TRBD1 (6 bases). CDR1 SGHAT and CDR2 FQNNGV come from the germline V gene. The V gene lost 5 bases and the J gene lost 5 bases, with 15 bases spanning the gap. The CDR3 has 15 residues. CDR3 amino acids: CASSITGGGNEKLFF. The CDR3 DNA reads as TGTGCCAGCAGCATTACGGGCGGGGGCAATGAAAAACTGTTTTTT.

This clonotype was picked up a small number of times. The chain links TRBV5-5 to TRBJ2-3; no reliable D call. V shed 0 bases and J shed 2 bases, with 7 bases lying between them. The germline gives CDR1 SGHKS, CDR2 YYEKEE (reference sequence). The CDR3 covers 14 residues. The CDR3, as DNA: TGTGCCAGCAGCTTGGAGCGTCTCACAGATACGCAGTATTTT. The encoded protein is CASSLERLTDTQYF.

This clonotype has a count of ten or more. This chain joins TRBV10-3 and TRBJ2-4, with a weak D call TRBD2 (6 bases). V shed 4 bases and J shed 3 bases, with 13 bases lying between them. CDR3 size: 15 residues. Germline V gene data show CDR1 as ENHRY and CDR2 as SYGVKD. CDR3 coding DNA: TGTGCCATCAGTGGTTCAGGAGGGGTCAAAAACATTCAGTACTTC. Its protein product is CAISGSGGVKNIQYF.

The chain has TRBV9 and TRBJ2-2, with 10 bases that match TRBD2. Germline trimming cut 4 bases from V and 2 bases from J; bases unmatched to any gene: 8. The CDR3 extends over 17 amino acids. Germline values: CDR1 SGDLS, CDR2 YYNGEE. CDR3 protein: CASSSGGLAANTGELFF. As DNA, the CDR3 is TGTGCCAGCAGCTCAGGAGGACTAGCGGCAAACACCGGGGAGCTGTTTTTT.

This chain links TRBV4-1 with TRBJ2-1, with TRBD2 matching over 8 bases. The CDR3 loop spans 13 amino acids. V lost 4 bases, J lost 10 bases, and 6 bases stayed unmatched. CDR1 MGHRA and CDR2 YSYEKL come from the germline V gene. This CDR3 reads CASSPSGGSEQFF. CDR3 in DNA: TGCGCCAGCAGCCCGAGCGGGGGCAGCGAGCAGTTCTTC.

The chain combines TRBV19 with TRBJ1-2; D is possibly TRBD1 (5 bases). The ends were cut back, 7 bases at V and 9 bases at J, with 24 bases in the middle. The CDR3 is made up of 15 amino acids. From germline, CDR1 is LNHDA and CDR2 SQIVND (reference sequence). CDR3 residues: CASNPSSGGESSYTF. The CDR3 coding sequence is TGTGCCAGTAACCCCTCCTCGGGGGGGGAAAGTAGCTACACCTTC.

The table lists this clonotype with a few counts. The CDR3 region is CASTVGGAGMNTEAFF. Written as DNA, the CDR3 is TGTGCCAGCACCGTGGGCGGCGCAGGGATGAACACTGAAGCTTTCTTT. This rearrangement joins TRBV28 to TRBJ1-1; possibly TRBD1 for D (5 bases). V gave up 7 bases and J gave up 0 bases, with 18 bases separating them. Germline values: CDR1 MDHEN, CDR2 SYDVKM. This CDR3 contains 16 residues.

This chain uses TRBV6-5 with TRBJ2-3; D remains unclear. Germline V gene data show CDR1 as MNHEY and CDR2 as SVGAGI. The V end lost 2 bases, the J end lost 3 bases, and 6 bases lay between the germline ends. The CDR3 is 13 residues long. CDR3 residues: CASSYMRTDTQYF. The CDR3 DNA sequence: TGTGCCAGCAGTTACATGCGGACAGATACGCAGTATTTT.

This clonotype has more than one count but fewer than ten. The chain recombines TRBV20-1 with TRBJ2-3; possibly TRBD2 for D (5 bases). Trimming shortened V by 7 bases and J by 2 bases, and 10 bases separated the two germline ends. This CDR3 spans 12 amino acids. Germline assignment: CDR1 DFQATT and CDR2 SNEGSKA (reference sequence). DNA for the CDR3: TGCAGTGTTGCGGGTAACACAGATACGCAGTATTTT. Encoded protein: CSVAGNTDTQYF.

This sequence joins TRBV7-3 and TRBJ2-1, with 11 positions matching TRBD2. CDR3 length: 16 amino acids. Trimming at V came to 5 bases and at J to 7 bases, leaving 10 bases not matched to a gene. In germline, CDR1 is SGHTA, CDR2 FQGTGA. CDR3 protein: CASSPQPLAGDNEQFF. The DNA of the CDR3 is TGTGCCAGCAGCCCGCAGCCACTAGCGGGAGATAATGAGCAGTTCTTC.

In its sample, this clonotype was seen many times. J is TRBJ2-7 and V is TRBV4-1, with TRBD1 matching over 7 bases. Germline-derived CDR1 and CDR2 are MGHRA and YSYEKL. CDR3 size: 14 residues. V trimming: 3 bases; J trimming: 3 bases; junction bases outside the gene matches: 5. CDR3 DNA: TGCGCCAGCAGCCACGAGACAGGGTTCTACGAGCAGTACTTC. Its protein is CASSHETGFYEQYF.

This clonotype was seen repeatedly, ten times or more. The chain uses TRBV20-1 and TRBJ2-5, with a possible D match to TRBD2 (6 bases). Deletions cut 6 bases from V and 7 bases from J, with 21 bases between. Germline-derived CDR1 and CDR2 are DFQATT and SNEGSKA (reference sequence). The CDR3 is 14 amino acids. The DNA for the CDR3 is TGCAGTGCGCGGCGGGACCTCGAAGGAGCGACCCAGTACTTC. This translates into CSARRDLEGATQYF.

The rearrangement uses TRBV4-1 and TRBJ2-1; TRBD2 aligns across 12 bases. From germline, CDR1 is MGHRA and CDR2 YSYEKL. This CDR3 spans 16 amino acids. V gave up 4 bases and J gave up 4 bases; unmatched junction bases: 5. This CDR3 is CASSLRGLAGYNEQFF. In DNA form, the CDR3 reads TGCGCCAGCAGCCTCCGCGGACTAGCGGGGTACAATGAGCAGTTCTTC.

This clonotype was found a few times. This chain joins TRBV24-1 and TRBJ1-1; D remains unclear. CDR1 is KGHDR and CDR2 is SFDVKD in the germline V gene. Trimming cost V 9 bases and J 0 bases, with 10 bases left between them. This CDR3 contains 13 residues. CDR3 region: CATSNPLNTEAFF. CDR3 coding DNA: TGTGCCACCTCTAACCCTTTGAACACTGAAGCTTTCTTT.

This rearrangement joins TRBV6-1 to TRBJ1-3; tentatively, D is TRBD1 (5 bases). V was trimmed by 6 bases and J by 0 bases, leaving 9 bases between them. The germline V gene has CDR1 MNHNS and CDR2 SASEGT. The CDR3 runs to 14 residues. CDR3 in amino acids: CASSRVGSGNTIYF. CDR3 sequence (DNA): TGTGCCAGCAGCAGGGTTGGCTCTGGAAACACCATATATTTT.

This clonotype turned up a few times. This rearrangement joins TRBV12-3 or TRBV12-4 to TRBJ2-2; 11 bases are a match to TRBD2. The CDR3 spans 16 residues. V lost 5 bases, J lost 9 bases, and 11 bases stayed unmatched. The CDR3 is CASSAWLAGGLRELFF. The CDR3 bases are TGTGCCAGCAGTGCGTGGCTAGCGGGGGGATTAAGGGAGCTGTTTTTT.

V usage is TRBV21-1 and J usage is TRBJ1-4. TRBV21-1 is a pseudogene locus. The CDR3 is made up of 22 amino acids. CDR3 sequence reads: CASSKAGTSRRGPRESNEKLFF. DNA of the CDR3: TGTGCCAGCAGCAAAGCAGGGACCTCTAGGCGAGGGCCTCGAGAATCTAATGAAAAACTGTTTTTT.

The J gene is TRBJ2-5, the V gene TRBV5-5; 11 bases match TRBD2. Germline CDR1 SGHKS, CDR2 YYEKEE (reference sequence). The CDR3 is made up of 16 amino acids. Trimming took 0 bases from V and 5 from J; bases not matched to a gene: 6. CDR3: CASSLDSGGAWETQYF. In DNA, the CDR3 is TGTGCCAGCAGCTTGGATAGCGGGGGGGCCTGGGAGACCCAGTACTTC.

This clonotype was found a few times. CDR3 region: CASSNAPPGNEQFF. The CDR3 coding sequence is TGCGCCAGCAGTAACGCTCCGCCGGGGAATGAGCAGTTCTTC. The chain employs TRBV5-1 and TRBJ2-1; D possibly corresponds to TRBD2 (5 bases). Germline V lookup: CDR1 SGHRS, CDR2 YFSETQ. The length of the CDR3 is 14 residues. The V end lost 5 bases, the J end lost 7 bases, and 16 bases lay between the germline ends. Together with reference TRBV5-1 and TRBJ2-1, the CDR3 gives the full variable domain: KAGVTQTPRYLIKTRGQQVTLSCSPISGHRSVSWYQQTPGQGLQFLFEYFSETQRNKGNFPGRFSGRQFSNSRSEMNVSTLELGDSALYLCASSNAPPGNEQFFGPGTRLTVL.

V and J are TRBV5-1 and TRBJ2-5; 8 bases are a match to TRBD2. The junction had 7 bases not matched to a gene; V was cut back by 2 bases and J by 4 bases. Germline CDR1 reads SGHRS; CDR2 reads YFSETQ. This CDR3 is 15 amino acids long. The DNA for the CDR3 is TGCGCCAGCAGCTTAGCGGGGGTAGGCGGAGAGACCCAGTACTTC. Translation: CASSLAGVGGETQYF.

This chain joins TRBV7-8 and TRBJ2-1, with 8 bases fitting TRBD1. Per the germline V gene, CDR1 is SGHVS and CDR2 is FQNEAQ. Trimming cost V 3 bases and J 0 bases; bases outside gene matches: 10. There are 18 residues in the CDR3. CDR3 nucleotides: TGTGCCAGCAGCTTTCCTACGACAGGGGTCGGCTCCTACAATGAGCAGTTCTTC. Translating gives CASSFPTTGVGSYNEQFF.

The table lists this clonotype with a few counts. The V gene is TRBV5-5, the J gene TRBJ2-3; 12 nucleotides align to TRBD1. From germline, CDR1 is SGHKS and CDR2 YYEKEE (reference sequence). With 3 bases clipped from V and 2 bases from J, the junction kept 7 bases outside the gene matches. The CDR3 consists of 17 residues. Here the CDR3 DNA reads TGTGCCAGCAGCTCCGGGGACAGGGGGCTTTTCACAGATACGCAGTATTTT. Translation: CASSSGDRGLFTDTQYF.

This clonotype has only a few counts. The chain joins TRBV10-3 to TRBJ1-1; D call uncertain. Deletions cut 3 bases from V and 3 bases from J, with 11 bases between. Germline-derived CDR1 and CDR2 are ENHRY and SYGVKD. There are 14 residues in the CDR3. CDR3 in DNA: TGTGCCATCAGTGACCCAACAAGGGACACTGAAGCTTTCTTT. Translation: CAISDPTRDTEAFF.

This chain joins TRBV11-3 and TRBJ2-7; 10 bases match TRBD2. The length of the CDR3 is 15 residues. V gave up 2 bases and J gave up 7 bases; unmatched junction bases: 8. The germline V gene encodes CDR1 SGHNT and CDR2 YENEEA. The chain's CDR3 is CASSLRASGSLEQYF. Written as DNA, the CDR3 is TGTGCCAGCAGCTTAAGGGCTAGCGGGAGCCTAGAGCAGTACTTC.

This chain connects TRBV5-1 to TRBJ2-3; 10 positions agree with TRBD2. CDR3 length: 14 residues. CDR1 and CDR2 (germline): SGHRS, YFSETQ. The trim removed 5 bases at V and 7 bases at J, leaving 7 bases unmatched. The DNA of the CDR3 is TGCGCCAGCAGTCAGCGGGGGGGTTTGAATACGCAGTATTTT. Translated: CASSQRGGLNTQYF.

The chain carries TRBV10-3 and TRBJ1-1, with 7 bases identical to TRBD1. The CDR3 contains 14 residues. Germline V CDR1 and CDR2: ENHRY, SYGVKD. V trimming: 6 bases; J trimming: 5 bases; junction bases outside the gene matches: 9. The chain's CDR3 is CAISEGAVWTEAFF. In DNA, the CDR3 is TGTGCCATCAGCGAGGGGGCCGTGTGGACTGAAGCTTTCTTT.

The chain employs TRBV29-1 and TRBJ2-3; D unresolved. Germline V gene sequence: CDR1 SQVTM, CDR2 ANQGSEA. This CDR3 spans 11 amino acids. Trimming took off 4 bases at V and 1 base at J, with 3 bases between the two ends. The CDR3 DNA reads TGCAGCGTTGTTGGCACAGATACGCAGTATTTT. Encoded protein: CSVVGTDTQYF.